The subject of this entry is one TCR beta chain. This may come from a read error, since a much larger clone is one base off. The final CDR3 position lacks the conserved phenylalanine or tryptophan, pointing to a likely read error. Library preparation (for TCRbeta) was performed with unique molecular identifiers. TCRdb re-called the PCR reads with MiXCR, one entry per CDR3 protein. Seen here are some 600,000 distinct CDR3 sequences, roughly 17% observed once, and the top ten hold 0.9% to 1.2%. This sample stems from a study of T-cell reconstitution after alpha-beta-depleted transplantation in children. The V gene lost 0 bases and the J gene lost 7 bases, with 9 bases spanning the gap. The germline V gene encodes CDR1 DFQATT and CDR2 SNEGSKA (reference sequence). CDR3 length: 12 amino acids.

Sequenced material: PBMCs from the stem cell graft donor, taken from the stem cell graft. The genes are TRBV20-1 and TRBJ1-1, with TRBD1 as a possible D gene (6 bases). The sequence was collected from a human donor who donated a stem cell graft to a child with acute myeloid leukemia. The CDR3 region is CSARDQGHEAFS. The CDR3 DNA is TGCAGTGCTAGAGATCAGGGGCATGAAGCTTTCTCT.